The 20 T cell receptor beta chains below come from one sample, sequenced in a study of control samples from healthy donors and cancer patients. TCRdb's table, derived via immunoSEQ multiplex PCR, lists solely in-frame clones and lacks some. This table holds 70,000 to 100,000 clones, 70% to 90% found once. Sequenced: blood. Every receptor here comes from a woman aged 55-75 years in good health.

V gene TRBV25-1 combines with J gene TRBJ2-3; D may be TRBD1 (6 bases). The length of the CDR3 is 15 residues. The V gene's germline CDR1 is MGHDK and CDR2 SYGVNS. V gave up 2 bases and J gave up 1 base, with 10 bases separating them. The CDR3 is CASSEIPGGTDTQYF. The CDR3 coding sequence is TGTGCCAGCAGTGAAATCCCAGGGGGCACAGATACGCAGTATTTT.

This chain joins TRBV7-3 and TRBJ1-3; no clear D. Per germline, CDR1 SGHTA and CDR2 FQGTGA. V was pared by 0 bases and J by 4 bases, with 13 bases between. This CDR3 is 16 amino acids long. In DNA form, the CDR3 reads TGTGCCAGCAGCTTAACGGGTGGCAATTGGGGAAACACCATATATTTT. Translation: CASSLTGGNWGNTIYF.

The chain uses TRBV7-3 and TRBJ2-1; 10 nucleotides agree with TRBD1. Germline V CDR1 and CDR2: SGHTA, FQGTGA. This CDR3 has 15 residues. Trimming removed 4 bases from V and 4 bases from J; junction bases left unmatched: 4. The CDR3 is CASSYRQGAYNEQFF. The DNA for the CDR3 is TGTGCCAGCAGCTACCGACAGGGGGCTTACAATGAGCAGTTCTTC.

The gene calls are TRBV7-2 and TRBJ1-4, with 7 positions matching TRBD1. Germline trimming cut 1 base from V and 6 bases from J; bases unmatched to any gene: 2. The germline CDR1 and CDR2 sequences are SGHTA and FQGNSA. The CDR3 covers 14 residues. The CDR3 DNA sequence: TGTGCCAGCAGCTTAGACAGGGGCGATGAAAAACTGTTTTTT. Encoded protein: CASSLDRGDEKLFF.

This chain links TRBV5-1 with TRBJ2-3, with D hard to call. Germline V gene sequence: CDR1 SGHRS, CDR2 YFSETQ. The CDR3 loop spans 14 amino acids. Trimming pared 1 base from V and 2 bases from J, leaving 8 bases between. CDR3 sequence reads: CASSLFLDTDTQYF. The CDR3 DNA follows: TGCGCCAGCAGCTTGTTCCTAGACACAGATACGCAGTATTTT.

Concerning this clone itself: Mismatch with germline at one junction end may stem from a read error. The CDR3 region has the DNA TGCAGCGCCAGGACTAGCGGGAGTGAGGAGTTCTTC. It yields the protein CSARTSGSEEFF. The chain carries TRBV29-1 and TRBJ2-1; 13 nucleotides align to TRBD2. The CDR3 is made up of 12 amino acids. Germline lookup yields CDR1 SQVTM and CDR2 ANQGSEA.

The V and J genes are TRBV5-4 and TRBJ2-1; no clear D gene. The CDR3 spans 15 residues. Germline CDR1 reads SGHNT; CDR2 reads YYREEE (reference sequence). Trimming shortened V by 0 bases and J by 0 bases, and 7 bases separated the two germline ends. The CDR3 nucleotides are TGTGCCAGCAGCTTGGCCGGAAACTCCTACAATGAGCAGTTCTTC. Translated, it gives CASSLAGNSYNEQFF.

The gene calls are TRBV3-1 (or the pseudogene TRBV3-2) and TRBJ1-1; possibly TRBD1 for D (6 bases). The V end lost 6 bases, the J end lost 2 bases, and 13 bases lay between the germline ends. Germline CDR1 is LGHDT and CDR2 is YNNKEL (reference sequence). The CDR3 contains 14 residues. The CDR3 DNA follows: TGTGCCAGCAGAACCGGGACATATAACACTGAAGCTTTCTTT. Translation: CASRTGTYNTEAFF.

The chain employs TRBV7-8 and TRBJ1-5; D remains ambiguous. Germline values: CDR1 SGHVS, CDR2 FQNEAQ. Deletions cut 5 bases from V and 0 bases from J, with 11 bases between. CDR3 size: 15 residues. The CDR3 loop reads CASSPLGPSNQPQHF. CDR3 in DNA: TGTGCCAGCAGCCCATTAGGGCCTAGCAATCAGCCCCAGCATTTT.

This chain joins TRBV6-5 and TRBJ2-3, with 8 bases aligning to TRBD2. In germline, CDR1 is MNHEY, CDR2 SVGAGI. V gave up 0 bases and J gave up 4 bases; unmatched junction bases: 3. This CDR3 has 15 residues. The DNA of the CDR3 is TGTGCCAGCAGTTACTCTGCGGGGGGCGCAGATACGCAGTATTTT. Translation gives CASSYSAGGADTQYF.

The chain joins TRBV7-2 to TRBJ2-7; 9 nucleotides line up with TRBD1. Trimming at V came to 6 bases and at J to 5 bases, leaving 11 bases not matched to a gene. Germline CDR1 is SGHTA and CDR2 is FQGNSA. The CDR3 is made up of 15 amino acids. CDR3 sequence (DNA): TGTGCCAGCAGTTCAAGGGGGACAGGGACCCACGAGCAGTACTTC. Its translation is CASSSRGTGTHEQYF.

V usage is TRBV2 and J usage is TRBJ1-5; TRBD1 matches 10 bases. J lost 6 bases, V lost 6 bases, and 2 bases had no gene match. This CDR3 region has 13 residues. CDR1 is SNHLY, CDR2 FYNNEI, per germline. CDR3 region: CASRTGGVQPQHF. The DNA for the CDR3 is TGTGCCAGCAGGACAGGGGGCGTTCAGCCCCAGCATTTT.

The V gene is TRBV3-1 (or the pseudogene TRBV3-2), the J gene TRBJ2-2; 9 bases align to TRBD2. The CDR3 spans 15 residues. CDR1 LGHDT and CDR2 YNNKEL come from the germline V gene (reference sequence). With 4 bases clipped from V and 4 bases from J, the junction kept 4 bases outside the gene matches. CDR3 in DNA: TGTGCCAGCAGCCCGGGCGGGAGGGGCACCGGGGAGCTGTTTTTT. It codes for CASSPGGRGTGELFF.

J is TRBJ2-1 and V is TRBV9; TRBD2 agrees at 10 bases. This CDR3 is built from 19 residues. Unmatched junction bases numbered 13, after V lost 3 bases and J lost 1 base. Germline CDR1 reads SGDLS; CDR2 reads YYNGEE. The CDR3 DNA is TGTGCCAGCAGCGCAGGGGGGACTAGCGCGAGACCGTCCTACAATGAGCAGTTCTTC. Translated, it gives CASSAGGTSARPSYNEQFF.

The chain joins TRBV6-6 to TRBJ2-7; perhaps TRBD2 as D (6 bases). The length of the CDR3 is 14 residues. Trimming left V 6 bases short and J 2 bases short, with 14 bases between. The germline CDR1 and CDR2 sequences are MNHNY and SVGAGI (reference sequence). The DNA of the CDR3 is TGTGCCAGCAGAAGGACCGGGAGTACCTACGAGCAGTACTTC. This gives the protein CASRRTGSTYEQYF.

The CDR3 is CASSFSGIPNEKLFF. CDR3 sequence (DNA): TGTGCCAGCAGCTTCTCAGGGATACCTAATGAAAAACTGTTTTTT. The V call is TRBV7-9, the J call TRBJ1-4; tentative D call: TRBD1 (5 bases). With 3 bases removed from V and 3 bases from J, the gap between germline ends came to 11 bases. The CDR3 is 15 residues long. CDR1 SEHNR and CDR2 FQNEAQ come from the germline V gene (reference sequence).

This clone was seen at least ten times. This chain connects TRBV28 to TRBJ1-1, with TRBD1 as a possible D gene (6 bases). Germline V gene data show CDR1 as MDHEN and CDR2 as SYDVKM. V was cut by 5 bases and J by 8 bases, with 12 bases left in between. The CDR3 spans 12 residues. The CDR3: CASSQYRDEAFF. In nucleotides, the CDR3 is TGTGCCAGCAGTCAATACAGGGACGAAGCTTTCTTT. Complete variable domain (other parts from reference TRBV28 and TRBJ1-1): DVKVTQSSRYLVKRTGEKVFLECVQDMDHENMFWYRQDPGLGLRLIYFSYDVKMKEKGDIPEGYSVSREKKERFSLILESASTNQTSMYLCASSQYRDEAFFGQGTRLTVV.

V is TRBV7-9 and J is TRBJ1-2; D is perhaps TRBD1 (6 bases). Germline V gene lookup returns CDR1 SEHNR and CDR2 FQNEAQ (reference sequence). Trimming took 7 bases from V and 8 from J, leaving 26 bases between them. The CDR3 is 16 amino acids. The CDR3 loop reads CASTIRGAGQQSGYTF. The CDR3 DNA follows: TGTGCCAGCACCATAAGGGGGGCAGGTCAACAGTCGGGCTACACCTTC. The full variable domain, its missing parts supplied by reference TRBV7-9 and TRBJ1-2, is DTGVSQNPRHKITKRGQNVTFRCDPISEHNRLYWYRQTLGQGPEFLTYFQNEAQLEKSRLLSDRFSAERPKGSFSTLEIQRTEQGDSAMYLCASTIRGAGQQSGYTFGSGTRLTVV.

The CDR3 reads CASSRQGAEQAFF. The DNA of the CDR3 is TGTGCCAGCAGCCGACAGGGGGCTGAGCAGGCTTTCTTT. The chain combines TRBV3-1 (or the pseudogene TRBV3-2) with TRBJ1-1, with 10 nucleotides matching TRBD1. The V gene end was trimmed by 4 bases and the J gene end by 11 bases; junction bases not matched to a gene: 7. CDR3 size: 13 residues. Germline-derived CDR1 and CDR2 are LGHDT and YNNKEL (reference sequence).

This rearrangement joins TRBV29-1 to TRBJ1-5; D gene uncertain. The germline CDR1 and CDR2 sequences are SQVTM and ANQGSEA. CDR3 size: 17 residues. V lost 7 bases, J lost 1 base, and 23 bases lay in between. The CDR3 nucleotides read TGCAGCGGGAACTTGGTCCGGGTAAGGTCGAGCAATCAGCCCCAGCATTTT. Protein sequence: CSGNLVRVRSSNQPQHF.